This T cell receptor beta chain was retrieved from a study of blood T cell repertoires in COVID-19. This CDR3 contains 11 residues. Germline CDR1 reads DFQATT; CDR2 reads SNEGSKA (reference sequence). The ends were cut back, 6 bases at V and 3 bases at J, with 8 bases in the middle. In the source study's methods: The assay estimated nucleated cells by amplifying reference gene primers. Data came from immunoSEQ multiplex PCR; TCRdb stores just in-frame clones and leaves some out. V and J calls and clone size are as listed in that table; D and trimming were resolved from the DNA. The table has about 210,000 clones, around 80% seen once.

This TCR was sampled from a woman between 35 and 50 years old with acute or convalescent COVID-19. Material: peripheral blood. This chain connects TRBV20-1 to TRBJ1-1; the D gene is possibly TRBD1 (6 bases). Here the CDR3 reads CSAEGDTEAFF. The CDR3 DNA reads TGCAGTGCCGAGGGGGACACTGAAGCTTTCTTT.